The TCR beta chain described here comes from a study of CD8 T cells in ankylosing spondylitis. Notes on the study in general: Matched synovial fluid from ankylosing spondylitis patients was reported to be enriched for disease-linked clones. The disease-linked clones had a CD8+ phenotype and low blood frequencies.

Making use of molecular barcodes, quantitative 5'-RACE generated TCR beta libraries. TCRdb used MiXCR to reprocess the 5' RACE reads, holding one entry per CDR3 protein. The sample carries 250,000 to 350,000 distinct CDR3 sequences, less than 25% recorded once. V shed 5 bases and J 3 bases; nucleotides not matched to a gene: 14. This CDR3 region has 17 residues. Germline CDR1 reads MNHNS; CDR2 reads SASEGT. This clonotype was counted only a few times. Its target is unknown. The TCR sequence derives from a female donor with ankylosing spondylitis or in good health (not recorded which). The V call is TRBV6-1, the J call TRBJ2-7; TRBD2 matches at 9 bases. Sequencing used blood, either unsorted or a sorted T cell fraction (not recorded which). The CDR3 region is CASSPRGLSGRLYEQYF. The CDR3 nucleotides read TGTGCCAGCAGTCCCAGGGGTCTGAGCGGGAGGCTCTACGAGCAGTACTTC.